This TCR beta chain was observed in a study of CD8 T cells in Susac syndrome. Regarding the study as a whole: As the study acknowledged, the number of individuals who were part of its TCR sequencing and HLA analysis was relatively small.

Germline V CDR1 and CDR2: SGHTA, FQGTGA. V dropped 5 bases and J dropped 4; count of bases not matched to a gene: 14. This CDR3 has 16 amino acids. The TEMRA cells underwent FACS enrichment, while the CD8+ and CD4+ T cells underwent negative isolation. Concerning this clonotype: Antigen: not known.

The authors reverse transcribed roughly 0.5 to 1 ug RNA with random hexamers. It was immunoSEQ multiplex PCR that amplified TCR beta CDR3 across 54 Vbeta and 13 Jbeta. In TCRdb, the immunoSEQ multiplex PCR reads were re-called with MiXCR into one record per CDR3 protein. The sample has approximately 120,000 distinct CDR3 sequences, 85% to 95% seen once; the top ten hold 0.25% to 0.35%. The TCR comes from a human donor with multiple sclerosis. The rearrangement links TRBV7-3 to TRBJ2-7; TRBD1 aligns across 7 bases. The sequencing sample was made of CD8+ T cells from PBMCs. CDR3 nucleotide sequence: TGTGCCAGCAGCCCGAGACAGGGAAGGTCCCCTTACGAGCAGTACTTC. It encodes CASSPRQGRSPYEQYF.